This entry features one T cell receptor beta chain sequence. Its antigen is not identified. Unique molecular identifiers were present on cDNA, and template switching added a universal primer site. TCRdb reprocessed the 5' RACE reads via MiXCR and lists one record per CDR3 protein. Of some 710,000 distinct CDR3 sequences in the sample, approximately 6.1% were seen once. Healthy Caucasians supplied all donations. This sample was taken from a study of identical twins. Overall study findings and caveats: In drawing conclusions, the study used cross-sectional statistical analysis and did not follow the same donors. For cord blood, abundant beta clonotypes had fewer insertions, unlike memory repertoires, which showed none.

V was shortened by 1 base and J by 0 bases, with 7 bases between the two germline ends. The CDR3 runs 16 residues. Germline V CDR1 and CDR2: SGHTA, FQGTGA. Sequencing was carried out using naive T cells sorted from blood. The genes are TRBV7-3 and TRBJ2-6; the D is unclear. The sequence was obtained from a man aged 18 to 30 in good health. CDR3 protein: CASSLIGNSGANVLTF. For the CDR3, the DNA is TGTGCCAGCAGCTTAATAGGGAACTCTGGGGCCAACGTCCTGACTTTC.